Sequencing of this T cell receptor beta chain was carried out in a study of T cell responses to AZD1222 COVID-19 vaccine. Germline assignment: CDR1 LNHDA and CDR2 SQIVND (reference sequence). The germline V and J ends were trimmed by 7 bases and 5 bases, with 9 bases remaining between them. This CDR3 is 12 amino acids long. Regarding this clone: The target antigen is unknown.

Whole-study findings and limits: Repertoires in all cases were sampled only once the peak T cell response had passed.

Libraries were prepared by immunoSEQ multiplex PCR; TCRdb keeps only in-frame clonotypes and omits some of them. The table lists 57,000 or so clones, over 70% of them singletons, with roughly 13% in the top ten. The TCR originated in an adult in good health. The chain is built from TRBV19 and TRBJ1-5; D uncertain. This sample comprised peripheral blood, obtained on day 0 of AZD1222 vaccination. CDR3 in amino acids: CASTRQDQPQHF. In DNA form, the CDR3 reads TGTGCCAGTACTAGGCAGGATCAGCCCCAGCATTTT.